This TCR beta chain originates from a study of cytomegalovirus exposure and HLA in healthy donors. The study ran its PCR with 60 Vbeta and 13 Jbeta primers. Only in-frame clones appear in the TCRdb table, and some are missing; sequencing was by immunoSEQ multiplex PCR. Of over 150,000 clones in the sample, approximately 80% are singletons; the top ten hold roughly 7.5%. The CDR3 is 13 residues long. The germline V gene has CDR1 SNHLY and CDR2 FYNNEI. Trimming cost V 7 bases and J 7 bases; bases outside gene matches: 8. The sequencing sample was made of PBMCs. The sequence was collected from a woman between 25 and 40 years old in good health and CMV-seropositive. The chain is built from TRBV2 and TRBJ2-7, with 9 bases that match TRBD1. The CDR3 loop reads CASMNRGRGEQYF. The CDR3 DNA reads TGTGCCAGCATGAACAGGGGGCGAGGGGAGCAGTACTTC. The full variable domain, in which reference TRBV2 and TRBJ2-7 provide the parts outside the CDR3, is EPEVTQTPSHQVTQMGQEVILRCVPISNHLYFYWYRQILGQKVEFLVSFYNNEISEKSEIFDDQFSVERPDGSNFTLKIRSTKLEDSAMYFCASMNRGRGEQYFGPGTRLTVT.